This is a list of T cell receptor beta chains from one sample in a study of cytomegalovirus exposure and HLA in healthy donors. Only in-frame clones appear in the TCRdb table, and some are missing; sequencing was by immunoSEQ multiplex PCR. The sample lists hundreds of thousands of clones, approximately 84% occurring once. Sequenced: PBMCs. Every receptor here comes from a young woman in good health and CMV-seropositive. CDR3s include the opening cysteine and the closing phenylalanine or tryptophan. D genes are given only for firm matches. Not every row has a clone size; where given, it reads once, few, many or a size class.

clone_size	v_call	d_call	j_call	cdr3_aa	cdr3_nt
NA	TRBV21-1	NA	TRBJ2-7	CASSNVRLAGVHEQYF	TGTGCCAGCAGCAATGTTCGACTAGCGGGAGTTCATGAGCAGTACTTC
NA	TRBV11-2	NA	TRBJ1-3	CASSLEVSSGNTIYF	TGTGCCAGCAGCTTAGAGGTCAGCTCTGGAAACACCATATATTTT
NA	TRBV7-6	TRBD2	TRBJ2-3	CASSLEAGDTQYF	TGTGCCAGCAGCTTAGAAGCGGGGGATACGCAGTATTTT
NA	TRBV6-5	NA	TRBJ2-5	CASNSPGETQYF	TGTGCCAGCAATTCACCCGGAGAGACCCAGTACTTC
NA	TRBV25-1	TRBD2	TRBJ2-1	CASSAQREVDEQFF	TGTGCCAGCAGTGCCCAGCGGGAGGTGGATGAGCAGTTCTTC
NA	TRBV5-1	TRBD1	TRBJ1-3	CASSMDRGHTIYF	TGCGCCAGCAGTATGGACAGGGGACACACCATATATTTT
NA	TRBV5-4	NA	TRBJ1-2	CASSTGQVRGYTF	TGTGCCAGCAGCACCGGTCAGGTCCGGGGCTACACCTTC
NA	TRBV27	NA	TRBJ2-1	CASTPSTGNWAYSEQFF	TGTGCCAGCACCCCGTCGACCGGGAATTGGGCCTATAGTGAGCAGTTCTTC
NA	TRBV6-5	NA	TRBJ2-1	CASSYSRVYNEQFF	TGTGCCAGCAGTTACTCTCGGGTCTACAATGAGCAGTTCTTC
NA	TRBV2	TRBD2	TRBJ2-3	CASSASGSGTDTQYF	TGTGCCAGCAGTGCTAGCGGGAGCGGTACAGATACGCAGTATTTT
NA	TRBV14	TRBD1	TRBJ1-1	CASSQVGTENTEAFF	TGTGCCAGCAGCCAAGTTGGGACAGAGAACACTGAAGCTTTCTTT
NA	TRBV5-1	TRBD2	TRBJ2-3	CASSLGGTSGDTQYF	TGCGCCAGCAGCTTGGGGGGGACTAGCGGAGATACGCAGTATTTT
NA	TRBV7-3	TRBD1	TRBJ1-2	CASSPGQAYGYTF	TGTGCCAGCAGCCCGGGACAGGCTTATGGCTACACCTTC
NA	TRBV18	NA	TRBJ1-4	CASSPYAIGGEKLFF	TGTGCCAGCTCACCATACGCTATCGGAGGAGAAAAACTGTTTTTT
NA	TRBV2	NA	TRBJ2-7	CASSEILGSVSYEQYF	TGTGCCAGCAGTGAGATACTTGGTTCGGTAAGCTACGAGCAGTACTTC
NA	TRBV4-1	NA	TRBJ2-2	CASSISEPNTGELFF	TGCGCCAGCAGCATCAGCGAACCGAACACCGGGGAGCTGTTTTTT
NA	TRBV28	TRBD2	TRBJ2-5	CASSPRTSGRAIETQYF	TGTGCCAGCAGCCCTAGGACTAGCGGGAGGGCCATTGAGACCCAGTACTTC
NA	TRBV6-5	TRBD2	TRBJ2-1	CASKREGLSVEQFF	TGTGCCAGCAAACGGGAGGGCCTGTCTGTTGAGCAGTTCTTC
NA	TRBV7-9	NA	TRBJ2-7	CASSPASAEQYF	TGTGCCAGCAGCCCCGCGTCTGCCGAGCAGTACTTC
NA	TRBV21-1	NA	TRBJ1-1	CASSKKNPMDTEAFF	TGTGCCAGCAGCAAGAAGAACCCTATGGACACTGAAGCTTTCTTT
NA	TRBV27	TRBD2	TRBJ2-5	CASSLREGETQYF	TGTGCCAGCAGTTTGAGGGAGGGAGAGACCCAGTACTTC
NA	TRBV27	NA	TRBJ2-5	CASSLGETQYF	TGTGCCAGCAGTTTAGGCGAGACCCAGTACTTC
NA	TRBV2	TRBD1	TRBJ1-2	CASSESGRGREYGYTF	TGTGCCAGCAGTGAGTCTGGCAGGGGGAGAGAGTATGGCTACACCTTC
NA	TRBV9	TRBD1	TRBJ2-2	CASSRDRVNTGELFF	TGTGCCAGCAGCAGGGACAGGGTGAACACCGGGGAGCTGTTTTTT
once	TRBV5-1	NA	TRBJ1-3	CASSLDAGAGDTIYF	TGCGCCAGCAGCTTGGACGCGGGGGCGGGGGACACCATATATTTT
NA	TRBV5-1	TRBD2	TRBJ2-3	CASSPGTSGTDTQYF	TGCGCCAGCAGCCCCGGGACTAGCGGCACAGATACGCAGTATTTT
once	TRBV28	NA	TRBJ2-3	CASSLSSGGAQSTDTQYF	TGTGCCAGCAGTTTAAGTAGCGGAGGAGCCCAAAGCACAGATACGCAGTATTTT
few	TRBV25-1	NA	TRBJ1-2	CATSVGQGYGYTF	TGTGCCACCTCGGTTGGGCAAGGCTATGGCTACACCTTC
NA	TRBV4-2	NA	TRBJ2-2	CASSQGSTGELFF	TGTGCCAGCAGCCAAGGTAGCACCGGGGAGCTGTTTTTT
NA	TRBV29-1	NA	TRBJ1-1	CSVGPEAAFF	TGCAGCGTGGGTCCCGAAGCGGCTTTCTTT
NA	TRBV19	TRBD1	TRBJ1-5	CASSPTGTGDQPQHF	TGTGCCAGTAGTCCTACCGGGACAGGGGATCAGCCCCAGCATTTT
NA	TRBV10-2	NA	TRBJ2-7	CASSVRGSSHEQYF	TGCGCCAGCAGTGTCCGTGGGAGTTCCCACGAGCAGTACTTC
NA	TRBV5-5	TRBD1	TRBJ2-2	CASSSPGQLNTGELFF	TGTGCCAGCAGCTCTCCGGGACAGCTCAACACCGGGGAGCTGTTTTTT
once	TRBV28	TRBD2	TRBJ2-2	CASSWPLAGAPGELFF	TGTGCCAGCAGTTGGCCTCTAGCGGGAGCACCCGGGGAGCTGTTTTTT
NA	TRBV19	TRBD1	TRBJ2-2	CASSKPGQGATGELFF	TGTGCCAGTAGTAAACCGGGACAGGGGGCCACCGGGGAGCTGTTTTTT
few	TRBV4-1	NA	TRBJ2-4	CASSQESRAAGAKNIQYF	TGCGCCAGCAGCCAAGAGTCCAGAGCTGCGGGAGCCAAAAACATTCAGTACTTC
NA	TRBV5-5	TRBD2	TRBJ2-7	CASLLLAGTYEQYF	TGTGCCAGCCTCCTCCTAGCGGGAACCTACGAGCAGTACTTC
NA	TRBV7-9	TRBD1	TRBJ2-5	CASSDSRQGRETQYF	TGTGCCAGCAGCGATTCCCGACAGGGGAGAGAGACCCAGTACTTC
NA	TRBV5-8	TRBD1	TRBJ2-7	CASSLAAGQGPYEQYF	TGTGCCAGCAGCTTGGCCGCCGGACAGGGTCCCTACGAGCAGTACTTC
once	TRBV25-1	TRBD2	TRBJ2-5	CASSEAGEKTQYF	TGTGCCAGCAGTGAGGCGGGAGAAAAGACCCAGTACTTC
NA	TRBV12-5	TRBD2	TRBJ2-7	CASGLVLGGIAGGRSYEQYF	TGTGCTAGTGGTTTGGTACTGGGGGGAATAGCGGGAGGAAGGTCCTACGAGCAGTACTTC
NA	TRBV18	NA	TRBJ1-2	CASSYDRLNYGYTF	TGTGCCAGCTCATACGACAGGCTTAACTATGGCTACACCTTC